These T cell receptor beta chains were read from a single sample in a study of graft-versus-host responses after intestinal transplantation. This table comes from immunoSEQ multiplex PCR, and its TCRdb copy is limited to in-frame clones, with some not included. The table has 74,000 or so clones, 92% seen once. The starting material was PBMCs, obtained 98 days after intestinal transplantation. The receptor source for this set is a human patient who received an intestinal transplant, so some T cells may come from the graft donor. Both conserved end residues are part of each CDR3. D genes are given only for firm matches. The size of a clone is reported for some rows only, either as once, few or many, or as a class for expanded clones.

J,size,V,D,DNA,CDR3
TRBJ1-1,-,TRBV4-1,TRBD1,TGCGCCAGCAGCCAAGCCATATGGCCGGGACAGGGGGGATTCATGAACACTGAAGCTTTCTTT,CASSQAIWPGQGGFMNTEAFF
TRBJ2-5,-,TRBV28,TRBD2,TGTGCCAGCACTCAGGAGGGTAGGGCCCCGGGACTAGCGGGAGAGACCCAGTACTTC,CASTQEGRAPGLAGETQYF
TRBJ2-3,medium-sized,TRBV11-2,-,TGTGCCAGCAGCTTAGGGTGGGGACCCAAGGATACGCAGTATTTT,CASSLGWGPKDTQYF
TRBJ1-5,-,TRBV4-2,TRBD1,TGTGCCAGCAGCCCCCGGACAGGGGCAAGCAATCAGCCCCAGCATTTT,CASSPRTGASNQPQHF
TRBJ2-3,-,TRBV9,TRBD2,TGTGCCAGCAGCCCACGGGCAGGGAGGGAGGCAGATACGCAGTATTTT,CASSPRAGREADTQYF
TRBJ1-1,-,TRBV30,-,TGTGCCTGGAAGCGGGGTGGGACTGAAGCTTTCTTT,CAWKRGGTEAFF
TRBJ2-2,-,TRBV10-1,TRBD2,TGCGCCAGCAGTGAGGTTCTGCGGGAGTCGACCGGGGAGCTGTTTTTT,CASSEVLRESTGELFF
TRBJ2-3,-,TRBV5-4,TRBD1,TGTGCCAGCAGCTTGGGCCCGACAGGGGATATCGATACAGATACGCAGTATTTT,CASSLGPTGDIDTDTQYF
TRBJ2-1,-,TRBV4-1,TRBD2,TGCGCCAGCAGCCAAGAATCCGTGATAGCGGGAGAGTATGAGCAGTTCTTC,CASSQESVIAGEYEQFF
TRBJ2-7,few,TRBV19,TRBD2,TGTGCCAGTAGTATAGAGGGGCGGGGGGAGCGGGAGAAAGACTACGAGCAGTACTTC,CASSIEGRGEREKDYEQYF
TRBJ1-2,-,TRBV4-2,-,TGTGCCAGCAGCCAAGTAGCAGGGTATGGCTACACCTTC,CASSQVAGYGYTF
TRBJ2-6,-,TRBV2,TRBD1,TGTGCCAGCAGGGGACAGGAGGCCAACGTCCTGACTTTC,CASRGQEANVLTF